The sequence of this T cell receptor beta chain was determined in a study of vaccination and CD4 T cells after COVID-19. This CDR3 region has 14 residues. V shed 1 base and J shed 5 bases, with 11 bases lying between them. Treatment indicated: roughly 10-day PBMC culture with coronavirus spike peptide pools or control peptides (ViraFEST assay). It was before the COVID-19 pandemic (2011-2018) that the unexposed donor's CD4+ T cells were collected. Via ViraFEST, peptide pools expanded antigen-specific T cells before TCR sequencing. As for this clonotype: Its antigen is not identified.

Sequencing of the DNA from cultured CD4+ T cells was carried out with the Oncomine TCR Beta short-read assay. Researchers extracted genomic DNA from CD4+ T cells that had been cultured. Each CDR3 protein is one row after TCRdb ran MiXCR on the PCR reads. The table shows about 9,100 distinct CDR3 sequences, with approximately 28% occurring only once. The sequence came from a human donor in good health. This chain uses TRBV12-3 or TRBV12-4 with TRBJ1-2; TRBD1 is a possible D gene (5 bases). Specimen: CD4+ T cells from blood, cultured in vitro. In DNA, the CDR3 is TGTGCCAGCAGTTTAGAGGGGCGCGGGTATGGCTACACCTTC. The encoded protein is CASSLEGRGYGYTF.